These 19 T cell receptor beta chains came from one sample sequenced in a study of T cell changes during pregnancy in multiple sclerosis. Measured with immunoSEQ multiplex PCR; TCRdb has only the in-frame clones, and not every one. The sample includes approximately 24,000 clones, roughly 85% of them seen just once. Sequenced here: CD8+ T cells from peripheral blood mononuclear cells, sampled in the first trimester of pregnancy. Source of these receptors: a female donor in good health, enrolled as a control in a pregnancy study.

This chain connects TRBV6-1 to TRBJ1-6, with D maybe TRBD1 (5 bases). This CDR3 spans 14 amino acids. Germline values: CDR1 MNHNS, CDR2 SASEGT. V lost 5 bases to trimming and J lost 7 bases, with 12 bases between them. The CDR3 here is CASSSAGENSPLHF. Here the CDR3 DNA reads TGTGCCAGCAGTTCAGCGGGGGAAAATTCACCCCTCCACTTT.

This clone was seen once. V gene TRBV27 combines with J gene TRBJ1-2; D gene uncertain. Germline CDR1 MNHEY, CDR2 SMNVEV (reference sequence). V dropped 5 bases and J dropped 7 bases, with 17 bases sitting between them. This CDR3 comprises 14 residues. The CDR3 region is CASSPDGFGVGYTF. Here the CDR3 DNA reads TGTGCCAGCAGTCCGGACGGTTTCGGGGTTGGCTACACCTTC.

The chain has TRBV7-9 and TRBJ2-7; D ambiguous. The length of the CDR3 is 11 residues. CDR1 SEHNR and CDR2 FQNEAQ come from the germline V gene (reference sequence). V lost 3 bases, J lost 3 bases, and 3 bases lay in between. The CDR3 DNA reads TGTGCCAGCAGCTTCAACTACGAGCAGTACTTC. Its translation: CASSFNYEQYF.

V gene TRBV7-9 combines with J gene TRBJ1-2, with TRBD1 identical over 8 bases. V lost 5 bases to trimming and J lost 0 bases; unmatched junction nucleotides: 8. CDR3 size: 16 residues. The germline V gene has CDR1 SEHNR and CDR2 FQNEAQ (reference sequence). In DNA, the CDR3 is TGTGCCAGCAGCCCTCAACAGGGGGACCCTAACTATGGCTACACCTTC. Protein sequence: CASSPQQGDPNYGYTF.

The V and J genes are TRBV27 and TRBJ1-6; 7 bases fit TRBD1. Trimming removed 5 bases from V and 5 bases from J; junction bases left unmatched: 3. This CDR3 has 14 amino acids. CDR1 and CDR2 from the germline V gene are MNHEY and SMNVEV (reference sequence). In DNA, the CDR3 is TGTGCCAGCAGTCCCGGGACAGATAATTCACCCCTCCACTTT. Translated, it gives CASSPGTDNSPLHF.

CDR3 in DNA: TGCGCCAGCAGCTCCGGACAACACTACGAGCAGTACTTC. Translation gives CASSSGQHYEQYF. The chain has TRBV5-1 and TRBJ2-7; D may be TRBD1 (5 bases). In germline, CDR1 is SGHRS, CDR2 YFSETQ. This CDR3 comprises 13 residues. The V end was cut by 3 bases, the J end by 3 bases, with 10 bases between.

Worth noting for this clone: The same CDR3 is also encoded by other DNA sequences in this sample. This CDR3 is CASSVAGNTDTQYF. In nucleotides, the CDR3 is TGTGCCAGCAGCGTAGCGGGTAACACAGATACGCAGTATTTT. The chain joins TRBV9 to TRBJ2-3; D gene uncertain. Per the germline V gene, CDR1 is SGDLS and CDR2 is YYNGEE. Trimming shortened V by 0 bases and J by 2 bases, and 7 bases separated the two germline ends. CDR3 size: 14 residues.

This sequence joins TRBV4-3 and TRBJ2-3, with 10 bases fitting TRBD2. J gave up 3 bases and V 0 bases, and 3 bases lay outside the gene matches. This CDR3 region has 16 residues. Germline lookup yields CDR1 LGHNA and CDR2 YSLEER. CDR3 region: CASSQEPAGGTDTQYF. CDR3 in DNA: TGCGCCAGCAGCCAAGAGCCAGCGGGGGGGACAGATACGCAGTATTTT.

By sample fraction, this clone is medium-sized (0.01 to 0.1%). DNA for the CDR3: TGCGCCAGCAGCCAACAACGGACAGCGAGCTACGAGCAGTACTTC. The encoded protein is CASSQQRTASYEQYF. The rearrangement uses TRBV4-3 and TRBJ2-7; TRBD1 might be the D (6 bases). V lost 2 bases, J lost 3 bases, and 14 bases lay in between. From germline, CDR1 is LGHNA and CDR2 YSLEER. CDR3 length: 15 amino acids.

V is TRBV4-2 and J is TRBJ2-4; 9 bases agree with TRBD2. Trimming removed 0 bases from V and 6 bases from J; junction bases left unmatched: 12. The CDR3 has 18 residues. Germline V gives CDR1 LGHNA, CDR2 YNFKEQ. The CDR3 coding sequence is TGTGCCAGCAGCCAAGATCACGAGGGGCGGGGGGGCCTAAACATTCAGTACTTC. Protein: CASSQDHEGRGGLNIQYF.

This clone was observed a single time. This CDR3 is CASGGQGDYGYTF. DNA of the CDR3: TGTGCCAGCGGCGGCCAGGGTGACTATGGCTACACCTTC. The chain recombines TRBV7-9 with TRBJ1-2; D might be TRBD1 (5 bases). V was shortened by 8 bases and J by 3 bases, with 13 bases between the two germline ends. This CDR3 spans 13 amino acids. CDR1 is SEHNR and CDR2 is FQNEAQ in the germline V gene (reference sequence).

The chain combines TRBV11-2 with TRBJ2-1; D gene uncertain. The ends were cut back, 1 base at V and 2 bases at J, with 15 bases in the middle. The CDR3 consists of 17 residues. Germline V gene lookup returns CDR1 SGHAT and CDR2 FQNNGV. In nucleotides, the CDR3 is TGTGCCAGCAGCTTAGTGGTCGTAGCCAACCCCTACAATGAGCAGTTCTTC. It specifies CASSLVVVANPYNEQFF.

CDR3 loop: CTSSPPGIPSYEQYF. CDR3 bases: TGCACCAGCAGCCCGCCCGGGATTCCCTCCTACGAGCAGTACTTC. The J gene is TRBJ2-5, the V gene TRBV1; no check of the table's D call, TRBD2, against the DNA was made. TRBJ2-7 matches the DNA end more closely, so the J call is doubtful. TRBV1 is a documented pseudogene. The CDR3 spans 15 residues.

The chain couples TRBV7-9 to TRBJ2-7; D may be TRBD2 (6 bases). Germline CDR1 reads SEHNR; CDR2 reads FQNEAQ (reference sequence). This CDR3 has 15 amino acids. V was shortened by 5 bases and J by 1 base, with 15 bases between the two germline ends. CDR3 DNA: TGTGCCAGCAGCCAAGAAGCAGGGACTTCCTACGAGCAGTACTTC. Translated: CASSQEAGTSYEQYF.

The gene calls are TRBV4-3 and TRBJ2-7; D unresolved. Germline V gene sequence: CDR1 LGHNA, CDR2 YSLEER. This CDR3 spans 16 amino acids. The germline V and J ends were trimmed by 0 bases and 0 bases, with 12 bases remaining between them. As DNA, the CDR3 is TGCGCCAGCAGCCAAGATCGAACGCCCAGCTCCTACGAGCAGTACTTC. Protein: CASSQDRTPSSYEQYF.

The chain is built from TRBV11-2 and TRBJ1-1, with D hard to call. There are 13 residues in the CDR3. Germline assignment: CDR1 SGHAT and CDR2 FQNNGV. V dropped 3 bases and J dropped 10 bases, with 15 bases sitting between them. In nucleotides, the CDR3 is TGTGCCAGCAGCTTGGCCACAGCCGCTCCAGCTTTCTTT. Protein sequence: CASSLATAAPAFF.

The chain uses TRBV4-1 and TRBJ2-7; perhaps TRBD1 as D (6 bases). V was trimmed by 0 bases and J by 1 base, leaving 10 bases between them. The germline V gene has CDR1 MGHRA and CDR2 YSYEKL. The CDR3 loop spans 15 amino acids. The CDR3 DNA is TGCGCCAGCAGCCAAGAGGCAGGGGCTTCCTACGAGCAGTACTTC. Encoded protein: CASSQEAGASYEQYF.

The chain uses TRBV5-4 and TRBJ1-2; D unclear. The length of the CDR3 is 15 residues. CDR1 and CDR2 (germline): SGHNT, YYREEE (reference sequence). Trimming removed 2 bases from V and 6 bases from J, with 17 bases in between. CDR3 sequence: CASSFYAGLSHGYTF. DNA of the CDR3: TGTGCCAGCAGCTTTTATGCAGGCCTCTCCCATGGCTACACCTTC. Complete variable domain (other parts from reference TRBV5-4 and TRBJ1-2): ETGVTQSPTHLIKTRGQQVTLRCSSQSGHNTVSWYQQALGQGPQFIFQYYREEENGRGNFPPRFSGLQFPNYSSELNVNALELDDSALYLCASSFYAGLSHGYTFGSGTRLTVV.

This chain uses TRBV4-3 with TRBJ1-1; maybe TRBD1 (5 bases). CDR1 LGHNA and CDR2 YSLEER come from the germline V gene. Trimming removed 7 bases at V and 4 bases at J, with 13 bases between. This CDR3 region has 13 residues. CDR3 loop: CASTPGGGTEAFF. CDR3 sequence (DNA): TGCGCCAGCACCCCTGGGGGGGGCACTGAAGCTTTCTTT.